The clone carrying this T cell receptor beta chain was counted once. The antigen remains undetermined. This sample was taken from a study of cytomegalovirus exposure and HLA in healthy donors. Study outcomes and limitations: In vitro checks showed that a few CMV-associated chains really do target CMV antigens. Rarity marked most TCR sequences, yet some public TCRs occurred in many donors. The study designated about 180 TCR beta chains cytomegalovirus-associated.

Produced via immunoSEQ multiplex PCR; TCRdb's table is partial and in-frame only. The table records around 300,000 clones, 86% of them present only once. The CDR3 has 15 residues. The germline V gene has CDR1 SGHRS and CDR2 YFSETQ. After removal of 4 bases from V and 6 bases from J, the junction contained 12 bases not matched to a gene. The sample was PBMCs. This clonotype was sampled from a woman between 18 and 29 years old in good health and CMV-seronegative. The chain employs TRBV5-1 and TRBJ1-1; 7 bases match TRBD1. CDR3 residues: CASSRTGVRGSEAFF. The CDR3 coding sequence is TGCGCCAGCAGCCGAACAGGGGTAAGGGGCTCTGAAGCTTTCTTT.